One TCR beta chain is described in this entry. Treatment of the sample: around 19 received Ad26.COV2.S at low or high dose, single or two shots; about five received placebo; per-sample allocation not given. Specimen acquisition occurred on day 63 following the initial vaccine or placebo injection. The vaccine antigen was prefusion-stabilized Wuhan SARS-CoV-2 spike. This entry belongs to a study of Ad26.COV2.S vaccination and SARS-CoV-2 variants. Deletions cut 7 bases from V and 2 bases from J, with 27 bases between. This CDR3 region has 18 residues. CDR1 and CDR2 (germline): SGHNT, YYREEE (reference sequence). The assay was immunoSEQ multiplex PCR, and TCRdb's table has in-frame clones only and misses some. The sample shows 350,000 to 450,000 clones, 83% of them seen only once.

This receptor was obtained from a person aged 18-65 years who received the Ad26.COV2.S COVID-19 vaccine or a placebo. The chain has TRBV5-4 and TRBJ1-2, with D perhaps matching TRBD1 (5 bases). Sequences were derived from peripheral blood, sampled in a trial of Ad26.COV2.S vaccine versus placebo. CDR3 sequence (DNA): TGTGCCAGCTCGACCCTAGGGGCACCCGGGGGATTAAACTATGGCTACACCTTC. It encodes CASSTLGAPGGLNYGYTF.